Following are 2 T cell receptor beta chains from one sample sequenced in a study of T cell repertoires in cytomegalovirus infection. What these receptors recognize is not known. TCRdb analysed the reads with MiXCR anew, one entry per CDR3 protein. The sample lists about 71,000 distinct CDR3 sequences, 20% occurring once. The sample here was CD8+ T cells from cultured PBMCs, taken from culture after CMV antigen stimulation. These receptors all come from a human donor in good health (CMV status not recorded). Some clones in this sample may be carry-over from other donors' samples.

This chain uses TRBV6-5 with TRBJ2-3; 10 bases agree with TRBD2. Germline CDR1 is MNHEY and CDR2 is SVGAGI. The CDR3 has 18 residues. V was clipped by 2 bases and J by 0 bases; unmatched bases: 8. The CDR3 loop reads CASSYVLAGGLSTDTQYF. The CDR3 nucleotides are TGTGCCAGCAGTTACGTGTTAGCGGGGGGCCTTAGCACAGATACGCAGTATTTT.

The chain employs TRBV7-6 and TRBJ2-1; D is ambiguous. The CDR3 has 16 amino acids. Germline values: CDR1 SGHVS, CDR2 FNYEAQ. Trimming cost V 5 bases and J 5 bases, with 19 bases left between them. CDR3 sequence reads: CASSVWSAGTNNEQFF. The CDR3 DNA reads as TGTGCCAGCAGCGTGTGGAGCGCAGGCACGAACAATGAGCAGTTCTTC. The variable domain in full, with the rest retrieved from reference TRBV7-6 and TRBJ2-1, is GAGVSQSPRYKVTKRGQDVALRCDPISGHVSLYWYRQALGQGPEFLTYFNYEAQQDKSGLPNDRFSAERPEGSISTLTIQRTEQRDSAMYRCASSVWSAGTNNEQFFGPGTRLTVL.